Sequencing of this T cell receptor (beta chain) was carried out in a study of T-cell memory formation after mild COVID-19. From germline, CDR1 is LGHNA and CDR2 YNFKEQ. The CDR3 is made up of 12 amino acids. The ends lost 4 bases at V and 10 bases at J; junction bases unmatched: 3. TCRdb independently ran MiXCR on the 5' RACE reads; one entry per CDR3 protein. The sample lists approximately 350,000 distinct CDR3 sequences, about an eighth occurring once. This clonotype has just a few counts. The specimen was PBMCs or a T cell subset sorted from them (not recorded which). V and J are TRBV4-2 and TRBJ1-2; TRBD1 agrees at 10 bases. The sequence was collected from a man aged 18 to 30 who had mild COVID-19 (a few samples of this study predate the infection). Cell type and time point are not known. This CDR3 reads CASSLTGGDYTF. CDR3 bases: TGTGCCAGCAGCCTGACAGGGGGCGACTACACCTTC.